A selection of T cell receptor beta chains follows, all from one sample in a study of T cell changes during pregnancy in multiple sclerosis. Assay used: immunoSEQ multiplex PCR; TCRdb lists only in-frame clones, some missing. This sample yields roughly 70,000 clones, of which about nine tenths are seen a single time; over 3% belongs to the top ten. Source: peripheral blood, taken before pregnancy. These receptors all come from a female donor with multiple sclerosis, enrolled in a pregnancy study. Each CDR3 is given with its conserved first and last residue. D genes are given only for firm matches. Rows may omit the clone size; those that give it use once, few, many or a size class.

TRBJ2-7,.,TRBV16,.,CASSQLQGRVYEQYF,TGTGCCAGCAGCCAATTACAGGGTAGGGTCTACGAGCAGTACTTC
TRBJ2-2,.,TRBV27,few,CASSLSRRGELFF,TGTGCCAGCAGTTTATCTCGTCGTGGGGAGCTGTTTTTT
TRBJ2-7,.,TRBV18,.,CASSPRSGLSSYEQYF,TGTGCCAGCTCACCACGGTCAGGGTTGAGCTCCTACGAGCAGTACTTC
TRBJ1-2,.,TRBV6-5,.,CASSYGPWEHGYTF,TGTGCCAGCAGTTATGGGCCATGGGAGCATGGCTACACCTTC
TRBJ1-6,TRBD1,TRBV14,.,CASSPPGTGYSPLHF,TGTGCCAGCAGCCCGCCCGGGACAGGGTATTCACCCCTCCACTTT
TRBJ2-7,TRBD1,TRBV5-1,.,CASSTGTDPYEQYF,TGCGCCAGCAGCACCGGGACAGACCCCTACGAGCAGTACTTC
TRBJ1-1,TRBD1,TRBV5-4,.,CASSLVQGAGTGTEAFF,TGTGCCAGCAGCTTGGTGCAGGGGGCAGGGACGGGCACTGAAGCTTTCTTT
TRBJ2-6,TRBD1,TRBV18,.,CASSQGAPGANVLTF,TGTGCCAGCTCACAGGGGGCGCCTGGGGCCAACGTCCTGACTTTC
TRBJ1-1,.,TRBV6-5,.,CASSGETDYTEAFF,TGTGCCAGCAGTGGAGAGACAGATTACACTGAAGCTTTCTTT
TRBJ1-3,.,TRBV7-8,.,CASRWRRSGNTIYF,TGTGCCAGCAGGTGGAGGCGCTCTGGAAACACCATATATTTT
TRBJ2-2,TRBD1,TRBV19,.,CASSITGAPSTGELFF,TGTGCCAGTAGTATCACAGGGGCCCCGAGCACCGGGGAGCTGTTTTTT
TRBJ1-2,TRBD1,TRBV6-1,.,CASGQGSYGYTF,TGTGCCAGCGGACAGGGGAGCTATGGCTACACCTTC
TRBJ1-1,.,TRBV6-5,.,CASSHGGSITEAFF,TGTGCCAGCAGCCACGGGGGGAGTATAACTGAAGCTTTCTTT
TRBJ2-1,TRBD2,TRBV5-1,.,CASSLVLAGGSEQFF,TGCGCCAGCAGCTTGGTACTAGCGGGGGGGAGTGAGCAGTTCTTC
TRBJ1-2,TRBD1,TRBV7-9,.,CASSLGDYRGLRRGYTF,TGTGCCAGCAGCTTAGGCGACTACAGGGGCCTACGGCGAGGCTACACCTTC
TRBJ2-3,.,TRBV4-3,.,CASSQEILIRDTQYF,TGCGCCAGCAGCCAAGAGATCCTAATTCGGGATACGCAGTATTTT
TRBJ2-2,.,TRBV10-3,.,CAISDPDRFSNTGELFF,TGTGCCATCAGTGACCCGGACAGATTCTCGAACACCGGGGAGCTGTTTTTT
TRBJ2-7,TRBD2,TRBV11-3,.,CASSYHGGSYEQYF,TGTGCCAGCAGCTATCACGGGGGGTCCTACGAGCAGTACTTC
TRBJ1-1,.,TRBV6-5,few,CASSSRATEAFF,TGTGCCAGCAGTTCCAGGGCCACTGAAGCTTTCTTT
TRBJ2-5,.,TRBV5-1,.,CASNSDQETQYF,TGCGCCAGCAATTCAGATCAAGAGACCCAGTACTTC
TRBJ1-3,.,TRBV7-2,.,CASSLGVGVRGSAGNTIYF,TGTGCCAGCAGCTTAGGGGTAGGGGTCAGGGGATCAGCCGGAAACACCATATATTTT
TRBJ2-2,.,TRBV19,many,CASSMAGQRRGGELFF,TGTGCCAGTAGTATGGCGGGACAGCGGCGGGGCGGGGAGCTGTTTTTT
TRBJ2-5,.,TRBV4-3,.,CASSQDYKGKQETQYF,TGCGCCAGCAGCCAAGATTATAAGGGGAAGCAAGAGACCCAGTACTTC
TRBJ1-2,TRBD1,TRBV5-1,.,CASSLGQGSLINYGYTF,TGCGCCAGCAGCTTAGGACAGGGGAGCCTAATTAACTATGGCTACACCTTC
TRBJ2-3,.,TRBV7-2,.,CASSPGLLYTDTQYF,TGTGCCAGCAGCCCAGGACTACTCTACACAGATACGCAGTATTTT
TRBJ1-2,TRBD1,TRBV19,.,CASKTGIYGYTF,TGTGCCAGTAAGACAGGGATCTATGGCTACACCTTC
TRBJ1-5,TRBD1,TRBV15,.,CASEPGQGEGQPQHF,TGTGCCAGCGAACCGGGACAGGGTGAGGGTCAGCCCCAGCATTTT
TRBJ2-7,TRBD2,TRBV28,.,CASSTTGGTYEQYF,TGTGCCAGCAGTACGACGGGGGGTACCTACGAGCAGTACTTC
TRBJ2-7,.,TRBV10-2,.,CASRAGLKTYEQYF,TGCGCCAGCAGGGCCGGACTAAAGACCTACGAGCAGTACTTC
TRBJ1-5,TRBD1,TRBV30,.,CAWGGQGDQPQHF,TGTGCCTGGGGAGGACAGGGGGACCAGCCCCAGCATTTT
TRBJ1-5,.,TRBV10-3,.,CAISERNVADSNQPQHF,TGTGCCATCAGTGAGCGTAATGTGGCAGATAGCAATCAGCCCCAGCATTTT
TRBJ1-2,.,TRBV30,.,CAWTRASGDGYTF,TGTGCCTGGACACGGGCTTCCGGGGATGGCTACACCTTC
TRBJ2-2,TRBD2,TRBV7-2,few,CASSPISGSGYTGELFF,TGTGCCAGCAGCCCAATTAGCGGGAGTGGCTACACCGGGGAGCTGTTTTTT
TRBJ2-7,.,TRBV11-2,.,CASSLDDSPRLRSEQYF,TGTGCCAGCAGCTTAGACGACAGCCCAAGGCTACGCTCCGAGCAGTACTTC
TRBJ1-2,TRBD1,TRBV7-2,.,CASSATGDYGYTF,TGTGCCAGCAGCGCAACAGGGGATTATGGCTACACCTTC
TRBJ2-5,TRBD1,TRBV30,.,CAWSEQGARETQYF,TGTGCCTGGAGTGAACAGGGGGCTAGAGAGACCCAGTACTTC
TRBJ2-1,.,TRBV7-2,.,CASSLRGNSYNEQFF,TGTGCCAGCAGCTTAAGGGGAAACTCCTACAATGAGCAGTTCTTC
TRBJ2-5,.,TRBV23-1,once,CASSQHTDRRKPKETQYF,TGCGCCAGCAGTCAACATACCGACAGACGTAAGCCTAAGGAGACCCAGTACTTC
TRBJ2-1,.,TRBV19,once,CASSIGGSFYNEQFF,TGTGCCAGTAGTATAGGTGGCAGTTTCTACAATGAGCAGTTCTTC
TRBJ1-5,.,TRBV30,.,CAWNPRGGQPQHF,TGTGCCTGGAACCCCCGGGGGGGTCAGCCCCAGCATTTT
TRBJ1-1,TRBD1,TRBV10-2,.,CASSERQGALTEAFF,TGCGCCAGCAGTGAGAGACAGGGGGCGTTAACTGAAGCTTTCTTT
TRBJ2-5,.,TRBV6-6,.,CASSYRTEGTQYF,TGTGCCAGCAGTTATAGGACAGAAGGGACCCAGTACTTC
TRBJ1-1,.,TRBV5-1,.,CASSLAQGNTEAFF,TGCGCCAGCAGCTTGGCACAGGGGAACACTGAAGCTTTCTTT
TRBJ2-7,.,TRBV5-4,.,CASSSEGGYSYEQYF,TGTGCCAGCAGCTCTGAAGGGGGTTACTCCTACGAGCAGTACTTC
TRBJ1-1,TRBD1,TRBV7-9,.,CASRPKDRSIDTEAFF,TGTGCCAGCAGGCCTAAGGACAGGAGCATCGACACTGAAGCTTTCTTT
TRBJ1-2,.,TRBV5-1,.,CASSLVAGDGGYTF,TGCGCCAGCAGCTTAGTGGCAGGGGATGGTGGCTACACCTTC
TRBJ1-2,.,TRBV6-5,.,CASRDFDYGYTF,TGTGCCAGCAGAGACTTCGACTATGGCTACACCTTC
TRBJ2-1,TRBD2,TRBV19,.,CASSSYGGSFDEQFF,TGTGCCAGTAGTAGTTATGGCGGGAGTTTCGATGAGCAGTTCTTC
TRBJ1-5,.,TRBV30,.,CAWSVGQDQPQHF,TGTGCCTGGAGTGTGGGGCAGGATCAGCCCCAGCATTTT
TRBJ1-3,TRBD1,TRBV6-5,.,CASSYSGRGRDTIYF,TGTGCCAGCAGTTACTCGGGCAGGGGGCGAGACACCATATATTTT
TRBJ1-1,.,TRBV5-1,.,CASSLQANTEAFF,TGCGCCAGCAGCTTGCAGGCGAACACTGAAGCTTTCTTT
TRBJ2-7,TRBD1,TRBV30,.,CAWSWTGTYEQYF,TGTGCCTGGAGCTGGACAGGGACGTACGAGCAGTACTTC
TRBJ1-1,.,TRBV7-9,.,CASSLARQLTEAFF,TGTGCCAGCAGCTTAGCACGCCAACTCACTGAAGCTTTCTTT
TRBJ2-1,.,TRBV6-4,.,CASSVVPSSYNEQFF,TGTGCCAGCAGTGTAGTACCAAGCTCCTACAATGAGCAGTTCTTC
TRBJ1-3,.,TRBV7-9,.,CASSFVNKEDTIYF,TGTGCCAGCAGTTTCGTAAACAAGGAGGACACCATATATTTT